What follows describes a single T cell receptor beta chain. As originally analysed: Using reference gene primer amplification, nucleated cell counts were estimated. TCRdb's copy holds only in-frame clones and misses some; the assay was immunoSEQ multiplex PCR. D and trimming come from the DNA, and the V and J calls and clone size come from that table. Here the sample spans approximately 250,000 clones, approximately 86% being singletons. This CDR3 is built from 10 residues. Germline V gene sequence: CDR1 SGDLS, CDR2 YYNGEE. Trimming left V 9 bases short and J 11 bases short, with 15 bases between. This entry comes from a study of blood T cell repertoires in COVID-19. Study summary: The samples span acute and convalescent COVID-19 from the United States, Italy and Spain. The analysed material was cDNA or gDNA that came from T cells, B-cell-depleted T cells, or PBMCs.

The sample taken for sequencing was peripheral blood. The rearrangement joins TRBV9 to TRBJ2-7; weak D call: TRBD2 (5 bases). This receptor was obtained from a woman in her sixties or seventies who had recovered from COVID-19. CDR3 sequence reads: CATRDLPEYF. The DNA of the CDR3 is TGTGCCACCCGGGATCTTCCGGAGTACTTC.